A single sample gave rise to the 22 T cell receptor beta chains below, sequenced in a study of blood T cell repertoires in COVID-19. The table came from immunoSEQ multiplex PCR; TCRdb's copy has only in-frame clones and leaves some out. The repertoire holds around 30,000 clones, about 91% seen once, with under 2.5% in the top ten. Sequencing input: peripheral blood. The receptors originated from a man in his fifties with active COVID-19.

V is TRBV7-8 and J is TRBJ1-1; D is perhaps TRBD1 (5 bases). This CDR3 is built from 16 residues. Germline V gene sequence: CDR1 SGHVS, CDR2 FQNEAQ. Trimming left V 8 bases short and J 1 base short, with 20 bases between. CDR3 sequence: CASLTGLRGGNTEAFF. The CDR3 DNA reads as TGTGCCAGCTTAACTGGCTTACGGGGGGGGAACACTGAAGCTTTCTTT.

The rearrangement links TRBV6-5 to TRBJ1-6, with D tentatively TRBD1 (6 bases). Trimming cost V 10 bases and J 0 bases, with 10 bases left between them. The CDR3 length is 14 residues. CDR1 and CDR2 from the germline V gene are MNHEY and SVGAGI. CDR3 in amino acids: CATSRGSYNSPLHF. The CDR3 DNA is TGTGCCACATCCAGGGGCTCCTATAATTCACCCCTCCACTTT.

V usage is TRBV25-1 and J usage is TRBJ2-3; D not resolved. V lost 3 bases and J 4 bases, leaving 8 bases between the germline ends. This CDR3 has 13 residues. Germline V gives CDR1 MGHDK, CDR2 SYGVNS. The CDR3 here is CASSDGQADTQYF. In nucleotides, the CDR3 is TGTGCCAGCAGTGATGGCCAGGCAGATACGCAGTATTTT. Combining the CDR3 with reference TRBV25-1 and TRBJ2-3 gives the whole variable domain EADIYQTPRYLVIGTGKKITLECSQTMGHDKMYWYQQDPGMELHLIHYSYGVNSTEKGDLSSESTVSRIRTEHFPLTLESARPSHTSQYLCASSDGQADTQYFGPGTRLTVL.

The chain links TRBV6-4 to TRBJ2-1; 7 bases match TRBD2. CDR3 length: 13 residues. The germline gives CDR1 MRHNA, CDR2 SNTAGT. The junction had 1 base not matched to a gene; V was cut back by 1 base and J by 7 bases. CDR3 nucleotide sequence: TGTGCCAGCAGTGACTGGGAGGGGAATGAGCAGTTCTTC. Its translation is CASSDWEGNEQFF.

Notes on this clone: This sample includes further DNA sequences coding for the same CDR3. This chain links TRBV18 with TRBJ1-5; 9 nucleotides align to TRBD1. This CDR3 has 15 amino acids. Trimming cost V 4 bases and J 1 base; bases outside gene matches: 2. Germline CDR1 is KGHSH and CDR2 is LQKENI. CDR3 DNA: TGTGCCAGCTCACTCGGACAGGGGAGCAATCAGCCCCAGCATTTT. Its protein product is CASSLGQGSNQPQHF.

V usage is TRBV10-3 and J usage is TRBJ2-1; 7 bases line up with TRBD2. The V gene's germline CDR1 is ENHRY and CDR2 SYGVKD. Trimming cost V 4 bases and J 9 bases; bases outside gene matches: 18. CDR3 length equals 17 residues. CDR3 amino acids: CAISVSPLGGGLSEQFF. The CDR3 DNA sequence: TGTGCCATCAGTGTTTCCCCCCTGGGGGGGGGTTTGAGTGAGCAGTTCTTC.

This rearrangement joins TRBV5-5 to TRBJ2-7, with 8 bases that match TRBD2. Losses at the gene ends were 3 bases for V and 3 bases for J; bases not matched to a gene: 11. This CDR3 has 16 amino acids. Germline V CDR1 and CDR2: SGHKS, YYEKEE (reference sequence). CDR3 region: CASSSDLLAGYYEQYF. The CDR3 DNA reads as TGTGCCAGCAGCTCGGACCTCCTAGCGGGCTACTACGAGCAGTACTTC.

The genes are TRBV21-1 and TRBJ2-5; the table names TRBD2, a call not compared with the DNA. TRBV21-1 is deemed a pseudogene. The CDR3 sequence is 17 residues long. The CDR3 region has the DNA TGTGCCAGCAGCAGATCAATAGCGGGAGGTTTACAAGAGACCCAGTACTTC. As protein: CASSRSIAGGLQETQYF.

The rearrangement joins TRBV11-3 to TRBJ2-3, with 7 bases identical to TRBD1. Per germline, CDR1 SGHNT and CDR2 YENEEA. Trimming cost V 4 bases and J 2 bases; bases outside gene matches: 9. The CDR3 totals 16 residues. The CDR3, as DNA: TGTGCCAGCAGCTCGGACAGGCGGAGTATCACAGATACGCAGTATTTT. Protein product: CASSSDRRSITDTQYF.

The chain carries TRBV2 and TRBJ1-2; 10 bases align to TRBD1. Germline-derived CDR1 and CDR2 are SNHLY and FYNNEI. The CDR3 loop spans 13 amino acids. V was pared by 8 bases and J by 5 bases, with 5 bases of the junction left unmatched. CDR3 in amino acids: CASGQGEIYGYTF. The CDR3 DNA sequence: TGTGCCAGCGGACAGGGGGAAATTTATGGCTACACCTTC.

The chain uses TRBV7-9 and TRBJ1-1, with 8 bases that match TRBD1. The length of the CDR3 is 13 residues. The germline V gene has CDR1 SEHNR and CDR2 FQNEAQ (reference sequence). J was trimmed by 4 bases and V by 4 bases; bases with no gene match: 2. The CDR3 region has the DNA TGTGCCAGCAGCTGGACAGGGCCCACTGAAGCTTTCTTT. Translating gives CASSWTGPTEAFF.

The CDR3 region has the DNA TGTGCCAGCAGTGGGGAGGCAGGGGGGACCCAGTACTTC. Its translation: CASSGEAGGTQYF. The rearrangement links TRBV2 to TRBJ2-5; D is possibly TRBD1 (7 bases). Germline-derived CDR1 and CDR2 are SNHLY and FYNNEI. Trimming shortened V by 4 bases and J by 7 bases, and 13 bases separated the two germline ends. The CDR3 totals 13 residues.

The chain couples TRBV27 to TRBJ2-7; D may be TRBD2 (5 bases). V was shortened by 6 bases and J by 2 bases, with 17 bases between the two germline ends. Germline-derived CDR1 and CDR2 are MNHEY and SMNVEV (reference sequence). The CDR3 sequence is 15 residues long. The CDR3 DNA is TGTGCCAGCAGCCTAGGGTCCGGGATAGCCTACGAGCAGTACTTC. Its protein is CASSLGSGIAYEQYF.

The chain recombines TRBV6-6 with TRBJ2-7, with D possibly matching TRBD1 (5 bases). V was trimmed by 6 bases and J by 4 bases, leaving 10 bases between them. The germline V gene encodes CDR1 MNHNY and CDR2 SVGAGI (reference sequence). The CDR3 has 12 residues. The CDR3 nucleotides are TGTGCCAGCAGCCTCGCAGGGTACGAGCAGTACTTC. Amino acid sequence: CASSLAGYEQYF.

The chain employs TRBV12-3 or TRBV12-4 and TRBJ1-1; no firm D call. The CDR3 extends over 13 amino acids. V lost 5 bases to trimming and J lost 5 bases, with 12 bases between them. CDR3 in amino acids: CASSTLVKTEAFF. CDR3 DNA sequence: TGTGCCAGCAGTACGCTAGTAAAGACTGAAGCTTTCTTT.

CDR3 in DNA: TGTGCCAGCTCACCACCGAGGTTTTCCGGGACAATTGGCTACACCTTC. Its translation: CASSPPRFSGTIGYTF. The genes are TRBV18 and TRBJ1-2; D is perhaps TRBD1 (6 bases). This CDR3 contains 16 residues. V was cut by 0 bases and J by 7 bases, with 18 bases left in between. Per germline, CDR1 KGHSH and CDR2 LQKENI. Looking up the rest from reference TRBV18 and TRBJ1-2 gives the full variable domain: NAGVMQNPRHLVRRRGQEARLRCSPMKGHSHVYWYRQLPEEGLKFMVYLQKENIIDESGMPKERFSAEFPKEGPSILRIQQVVRGDSAAYFCASSPPRFSGTIGYTFGSGTRLTVV.

The J gene is TRBJ2-1, the V gene TRBV19; TRBD2 matches 7 bases. The CDR3 loop spans 12 amino acids. Germline assignment: CDR1 LNHDA and CDR2 SQIVND (reference sequence). The V and J ends lost 3 bases and 9 bases, in that order; junction bases with no gene match: 2. CDR3 bases: TGTGCCAGTAGTATCGCTAGCGGTGAGCAGTTCTTC. Translating it yields CASSIASGEQFF. Full variable domain (missing parts from reference TRBV19 and TRBJ2-1): DGGITQSPKYLFRKEGQNVTLSCEQNLNHDAMYWYRQDPGQGLRLIYYSQIVNDFQKGDIAEGYSVSREKKESFPLTVTSAQKNPTAFYLCASSIASGEQFFGPGTRLTVL.

The rearrangement links TRBV29-1 to TRBJ2-3, with D maybe TRBD2 (6 bases). CDR1 is SQVTM, CDR2 ANQGSEA, per germline. V shed 6 bases and J shed 1 base, with 14 bases lying between them. CDR3 size: 14 residues. This CDR3 is CSVKRASGTDTQYF. The CDR3 bases are TGCAGCGTCAAGCGGGCCTCGGGCACAGATACGCAGTATTTT.

This chain connects TRBV11-3 to TRBJ1-4; TRBD1 might be the D (5 bases). Trimming removed 4 bases from V and 10 bases from J, with 19 bases in between. The CDR3 runs 15 residues. Germline V gene lookup returns CDR1 SGHNT and CDR2 YENEEA. Written as DNA, the CDR3 is TGTGCCAGCAGCTCTAATGCCGTGGGGGGGACAAAACTGTTTTTT. This gives the protein CASSSNAVGGTKLFF.

The chain links TRBV2 to TRBJ1-5; D unclear. The length of the CDR3 is 13 residues. Between the trimmed V and J ends, which lost 8 bases and 0 bases, there was a span of 8 bases. Germline loops: CDR1 SNHLY, CDR2 FYNNEI. CDR3 sequence reads: CASGRFSNQPQHF. The CDR3 nucleotides are TGTGCCAGCGGGCGTTTTAGCAATCAGCCCCAGCATTTT.

The chain has TRBV5-1 and TRBJ2-6; D is ambiguous. Per the germline V gene, CDR1 is SGHRS and CDR2 is YFSETQ. Trimming removed 5 bases at V and 2 bases at J, with 8 bases between. CDR3 length: 14 amino acids. The CDR3 sequence is CASRADPGANVLTF. The CDR3 nucleotides are TGCGCCAGCAGGGCAGATCCTGGGGCCAACGTCCTGACTTTC.

The chain links TRBV28 to TRBJ2-1; 11 bases are a match to TRBD2. V lost 5 bases to trimming and J lost 6 bases; unmatched junction nucleotides: 6. Germline V gives CDR1 MDHEN, CDR2 SYDVKM. The CDR3 consists of 15 residues. The CDR3 here is CASSRLAGSINEQFF. The DNA for the CDR3 is TGTGCCAGCAGTCGACTAGCGGGATCAATCAATGAGCAGTTCTTC.